This TCR beta chain came from a study of T-cell memory formation after mild COVID-19. Study-level findings and limits: Some clones that responded were present in memory (sampled pre-infection), which suggests cross-reactive memory joined. Clones that shrank (day 15 to 85) were balanced CD4/CD8, whereas later expanders leaned CD4+. Unconfirmed was the SARS-CoV-2 specificity of second-wave clones that peaked on day 37.

Using constant-segment primers, 5'RACE produced TCR alpha and TCR beta cDNA libraries carrying sample barcodes and UMIs. TCRdb re-called the 5' RACE reads with MiXCR, one entry per CDR3 protein. Of about 110,000 distinct CDR3 sequences listed, roughly a sixth are singletons. The table lists this clonotype with many counts. Its target is not known. Germline V lookup: CDR1 SGHTS, CDR2 YDEGEE. V lost 2 bases to trimming and J lost 1 base, with 13 bases between them. The CDR3 consists of 16 residues. Sequences were obtained from PBMCs or a T cell subset sorted from them (not recorded which). This TCR came from a man aged 18 to 29 who had mild COVID-19 (a few samples of this study predate the infection). Cell type and time point are not known. The rearrangement uses TRBV5-8 and TRBJ2-1; D perhaps matches TRBD2 (6 bases). CDR3: CASSFFRGNSYNEQFF. The CDR3 region has the DNA TGTGCCAGCAGCTTTTTCCGGGGGAATTCCTACAATGAGCAGTTCTTC.